This note documents a single T cell receptor (beta chain) sequence. Its antigen is not known. This sequence may be a read error, since a much larger clone differs from it by one base. The sample originates from a study of tumor-infiltrating lymphocytes in primary liver carcinoma. Study details: Stage T1-T3 N0M0 tumors measured roughly 4.2 to 11 cm at most.

Germline CDR1 SGHDT, CDR2 YYEEEE. The CDR3 has 15 amino acids. The V end was cut by 5 bases, the J end by 3 bases, with 15 bases between. TCR beta cDNA came from roughly 450 ng total RNA, primed with a constant-region primer. What produced the TCR beta libraries was three nested multiplex PCR rounds using slightly modified ARM-PCR. TRBV1-TRBV30 forward primers paired with a C-beta reverse primer were used in the first two PCR rounds, which ran roughly 10 cycles each. TCRdb fed the multiplex PCR reads into MiXCR, producing one record per CDR3 protein. The data show 95,000 to 100,000 distinct CDR3 sequences, with 65% to 75% seen just once and less than 15% held by the top ten. Overall study findings and caveats: Presence in all five tumor regions was observed for only about 7-25% of top clones. Paired tumor-adjacent and tumor-blood samples overlapped less than tumor region pairs did.

Co-extraction of both nucleic acids (RNA and DNA) used roughly 19-33 mg of unsorted bulk tissue. This receptor was taken from a woman aged 60 to 75 with primary liver carcinoma and hepatitis B virus infection. V is TRBV5-6 and J is TRBJ2-4; possibly TRBD1 for D (8 bases). Source material: liver tumor tissue from sampling region 2. Indicated subset: tumor region T2, inferior pole. The CDR3 nucleotides are TGTGCCAGCAGGAACAGGGGGGGAGTCAAAAACATTCAGTACTTC. Amino acid sequence: CASRNRGGVKNIQYF.